The sequence of this T cell receptor (beta chain) was determined in a study of human T cells and chemical hapten exposure. Time point in this sample: pre-sensitization, week 0. As to treatment: therapeutic diphenylcyclopropenone sensitization with weekly scalp DPC. Suited to DPC and affected by alopecia, the donors ranged from 18 to 70 years old. Unfractionated whole blood served as the source for total RNA extraction. Trimming cost V 7 bases and J 2 bases, with 13 bases left between them. The CDR3 spans 14 residues. CDR1 is SGHRS, CDR2 YFSETQ, per germline. It was the library that attached unique molecular identifiers to individual cDNA molecules. TCRdb re-called the RACE reads through MiXCR, storing one row per CDR3 protein. The table lists over 70,000 distinct CDR3 sequences, 14% of them singletons, with approximately 4.5% in the top ten. Study-level results: Because they had alopecia, donors may respond immunologically unlike healthy people.

This clonotype was picked up a small number of times. What it binds is unknown. This TCR derives from a woman between 50 and 59 years old with alopecia areata. Some clones in this sample may be carry-over from other donors' samples. The chain has TRBV5-1 and TRBJ2-4, with D perhaps being TRBD1 or TRBD2 (5 bases each). Sequences were derived from whole blood, sampled in connection with sensitization to the hapten diphenylcyclopropenone (DPC). The CDR3 region is CASSWDVTKNIQYF. CDR3 nucleotide sequence: TGCGCCAGCTCCTGGGACGTTACCAAAAACATTCAGTACTTC.